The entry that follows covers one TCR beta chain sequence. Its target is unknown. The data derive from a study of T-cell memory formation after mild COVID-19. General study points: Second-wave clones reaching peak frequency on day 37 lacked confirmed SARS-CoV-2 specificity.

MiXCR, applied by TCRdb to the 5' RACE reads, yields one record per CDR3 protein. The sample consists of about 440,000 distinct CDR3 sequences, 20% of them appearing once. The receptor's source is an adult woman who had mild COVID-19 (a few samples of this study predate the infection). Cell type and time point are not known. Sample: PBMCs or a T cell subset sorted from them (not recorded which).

In DNA, the CDR3 is TGTGCCAGCAGTTTTTCGTTAAGGCGCCACAATGAGCAGTTCTTC. It yields the protein CASSFSLRRHNEQFF. The rearrangement joins TRBV27 to TRBJ2-1, with D hard to call. Germline values: CDR1 MNHEY, CDR2 SMNVEV (reference sequence). The CDR3 contains 15 residues. Trimming shortened V by 3 bases and J by 5 bases, and 14 bases separated the two germline ends.